The clone carrying this T cell receptor beta chain was seen a handful of times. Via MiXCR, TCRdb re-called the 5' RACE reads, giving one row per CDR3 protein. The data show about 470,000 distinct CDR3 sequences, about 23% seen once. This entry comes from a study of T-cell memory formation after mild COVID-19. J gave up 3 bases and V 4 bases, and 3 bases lay outside the gene matches. CDR3 length equals 12 residues. Looked up from germline, CDR1 is SQVTM and CDR2 is ANQGSEA. The material sequenced was PBMCs or a T cell subset sorted from them (not recorded which). The source of this sequence is an adult woman who had mild COVID-19 (a few samples of this study predate the infection). Cell type and time point are not known. The rearrangement joins TRBV29-1 to TRBJ2-7; 7 nucleotides align to TRBD1. The CDR3 DNA reads TGCAGCGTTGGACAGGGAGACTACGAGCAGTACTTC. It yields the protein CSVGQGDYEQYF.